This T cell receptor (beta chain) was documented in a study of blood T cell repertoires in COVID-19. Generated by immunoSEQ multiplex PCR, the TCRdb table keeps only in-frame clones and is missing some. There are approximately 140,000 clones in the sample; about 88% occur only once, and around 2.3% lies in the top ten. Trimming shortened V by 0 bases and J by 2 bases, and 10 bases separated the two germline ends. Germline CDR1 and CDR2: SGHAT and FQNNGV. CDR3 length: 15 amino acids. The sequencing input was peripheral blood. This chain joins TRBV11-2 and TRBJ1-2; D possibly corresponds to TRBD1 (5 bases). This TCR came from a human donor with COVID-19, enrolled during active disease. The donor label of this sample is uncertain. The CDR3 nucleotides are TGTGCCAGCAGCTTAGACCGAGACAGCAACTATGGCTACACCTTC. Its protein is CASSLDRDSNYGYTF. The full variable domain, with the rest looked up from reference TRBV11-2 and TRBJ1-2, is EAGVAQSPRYKIIEKRQSVAFWCNPISGHATLYWYQQILGQGPKLLIQFQNNGVVDDSQLPKDRFSAERLKGVDSTLKIQPAKLEDSAVYLCASSLDRDSNYGYTFGSGTRLTVV.